Below, 17 T cell receptor beta chains from the same sample are listed, as sequenced in a study of molecular identifiers for immune sequencing clone quantification. MiXCR, run by TCRdb on the PCR reads, gives a single entry per CDR3 protein. The table has 38,000 or so distinct CDR3 sequences, roughly 18% seen once. Sequences were obtained from naive CD8+ T cells from blood, with Jurkat cell RNA spiked in. Subset specified: FACS-sorted CD8+CD4-CCR7+CD45RA+ naive T cells. Every receptor here comes from a human donor in good health. Some libraries in this study had Jurkat cell RNA spiked in.

This clonotype was seen at least ten times. The chain carries TRBV7-2 and TRBJ2-1, with D possibly being TRBD1 or TRBD2 (6 bases each). CDR3 size: 13 residues. In germline, CDR1 is SGHTA, CDR2 FQGNSA. The V and J ends lost 4 bases and 10 bases respectively, with 14 bases between them. This CDR3 reads CASSSWGASEQFF. CDR3 bases: TGTGCCAGCAGCTCGTGGGGGGCCAGCGAGCAGTTCTTC.

This clonotype appeared a single time. Written as DNA, the CDR3 is TGTGCCAGCAGTTTAGTAACCGGGGCCTCCGGGGAGCTGTTTTTT. Encoded protein: CASSLVTGASGELFF. The chain is built from TRBV12-3 or TRBV12-4 and TRBJ2-2; D assignment may be TRBD1 or TRBD2 (5 bases each). Trimming removed 1 base from V and 6 bases from J, with 12 bases in between. The CDR3 loop spans 15 amino acids.

Of note for this clonotype: A much larger clonotype is one base distant, so this may be a read error. The chain is built from TRBV7-2 and TRBJ2-5; D is uncertain. The CDR3 spans 16 residues. The ends were cut back, 5 bases at V and 2 bases at J, with 18 bases in the middle. Germline V lookup: CDR1 SGHTA, CDR2 FQGNSA. The CDR3 DNA reads TGTACCAGCAGCCTCCTTCTGGTTGCGATACAAGAGACCCAGTACTTC. It specifies CTSSLLLVAIQETQYF.

This clonotype was counted ten times or more. CDR3 region: CASSPIDSTEAFF. The DNA of the CDR3 is TGTGCCAGCAGTCCCATAGACAGCACTGAAGCTTTCTTT. V and J are TRBV12-3 or TRBV12-4 and TRBJ1-1, with D perhaps TRBD1 (5 bases). Trimming took off 5 bases at V and 4 bases at J, with 11 bases between the two ends. The CDR3 length is 13 residues.

The chain carries TRBV20-1 and TRBJ2-3, with 8 bases lining up with TRBD2. The junction had 15 bases not matched to a gene; V was cut back by 6 bases and J by 1 base. CDR1 DFQATT and CDR2 SNEGSKA come from the germline V gene (reference sequence). The CDR3 is made up of 17 amino acids. CDR3: CSARGLVGGIGTDTQYF. CDR3 coding DNA: TGCAGTGCACGGGGACTAGTGGGAGGTATTGGCACAGATACGCAGTATTTT.

The chain combines TRBV5-1 with TRBJ2-3; 7 bases map to TRBD1. The CDR3 has 15 residues. With V trimmed by 2 bases and J by 3 bases, 6 bases remained unmatched. Looked up from germline, CDR1 is SGHRS and CDR2 is YFSETQ. CDR3 sequence: CASSFGGQTTDTQYF. CDR3 bases: TGCGCCAGCAGCTTTGGGGGACAGACAACAGATACGCAGTATTTT.

This clonotype was detected ten times or more. V usage is TRBV7-8 and J usage is TRBJ2-1; 8 bases match TRBD1. Germline V gives CDR1 SGHVS, CDR2 FQNEAQ. The ends lost 4 bases at V and 4 bases at J; junction bases unmatched: 6. This CDR3 is built from 15 residues. As DNA, the CDR3 is TGTGCCAGCAGCTCAGGGGGCAATAGGTACAATGAGCAGTTCTTC. Amino acids: CASSSGGNRYNEQFF.

This clonotype showed up many times. The chain couples TRBV6-6 to TRBJ2-1; D uncertain. Germline values: CDR1 MNHNY, CDR2 SVGAGI (reference sequence). The CDR3 covers 11 residues. Trimming took 6 bases from V and 8 from J, leaving 8 bases between them. The CDR3 is CASRSGDEQFF. The DNA for the CDR3 is TGTGCCAGCAGGTCGGGTGATGAGCAGTTCTTC.

This clonotype occurred many times. The chain employs TRBV3-1 and TRBJ2-3; D possibly corresponds to TRBD1 (5 bases). There are 17 residues in the CDR3. Germline V gene lookup returns CDR1 LGHDT and CDR2 YNNKEL (reference sequence). The V end was cut by 0 bases, the J end by 2 bases, with 15 bases between. CDR3 DNA: TGTGCCAGCAGCCAAGATCAAGGGGTGGGATACACAGATACGCAGTATTTT. This codes for CASSQDQGVGYTDTQYF.

This chain joins TRBV6-6 and TRBJ2-7; perhaps TRBD2 as D (5 bases). V gave up 5 bases and J gave up 3 bases, with 20 bases separating them. The V gene's germline CDR1 is MNHNY and CDR2 SVGAGI (reference sequence). This CDR3 region has 16 residues. Here the CDR3 reads CASSETRLGYYYEQYF. The CDR3 DNA follows: TGTGCCAGCAGTGAAACTAGATTGGGATATTACTACGAGCAGTACTTC.

This clonotype was counted only a few times. V gene TRBV7-9 combines with J gene TRBJ1-1; D ambiguous. CDR3 length equals 14 residues. V lost 1 base to trimming and J lost 8 bases, with 14 bases between them. Looked up from germline, CDR1 is SEHNR and CDR2 is FQNEAQ (reference sequence). CDR3 loop: CASSLGLGRSEAFF. CDR3 in DNA: TGTGCCAGCAGCTTAGGTTTAGGACGGTCGGAAGCTTTCTTT.

The chain has TRBV14 and TRBJ2-7, with a tentative D call TRBD1 (5 bases). The CDR3 length is 15 residues. V gave up 0 bases and J gave up 3 bases, with 12 bases separating them. Germline V lookup: CDR1 SGHDN, CDR2 FVKESK. DNA of the CDR3: TGTGCCAGCAGCCAAGATTGGTCCAGGGTCTACGAGCAGTACTTC. Protein sequence: CASSQDWSRVYEQYF.

Note on this clonotype: A much larger clonotype is one base distant, so this may be a read error. This chain connects TRBV10-3 to TRBJ2-7; 7 nucleotides align to TRBD1. The CDR3 spans 14 residues. The germline V gene has CDR1 ENHRY and CDR2 SYGVKD. The CDR3 loop is CAISAGRGIYEQHF. CDR3 sequence (DNA): TGTGCCATCAGTGCCGGCAGGGGGATATACGAGCAGCACTTC.

Many counts were recorded for this clonotype. V and J are TRBV13 and TRBJ2-7, with 8 nucleotides matching TRBD1. CDR3 length: 14 residues. Germline CDR1 and CDR2: PRHDT and FYEKMQ (reference sequence). J was trimmed by 2 bases and V by 7 bases; bases with no gene match: 7. The CDR3 is CASIAGTGTYEQYF. The CDR3 DNA follows: TGTGCCAGCATCGCGGGGACAGGTACCTACGAGCAGTACTTC.

Within the sample, this clonotype is medium-sized (0.01 to 0.1%). The chain employs TRBV12-3 or TRBV12-4 and TRBJ2-1; TRBD2 matches at 9 bases. Losses at the gene ends were 3 bases for V and 6 bases for J; bases not matched to a gene: 6. The CDR3 loop spans 15 amino acids. DNA for the CDR3: TGTGCCAGCAGTTTCGCGGGAGGGCCGGGCAATGAGCAGTTCTTC. Its translation is CASSFAGGPGNEQFF.

The table lists this clonotype with many counts. The rearrangement joins TRBV11-2 to TRBJ2-3; unclear D gene. The CDR3 has 12 residues. V was trimmed by 4 bases and J by 5 bases, leaving 7 bases between them. The germline CDR1 and CDR2 sequences are SGHAT and FQNNGV. This CDR3 is CASSSHEDTQYF. The CDR3 region has the DNA TGTGCCAGCAGCTCCCATGAAGATACGCAGTATTTT.

There are a few counts of this clonotype. The chain has TRBV28 and TRBJ2-7; D is unclear. V gave up 3 bases and J gave up 6 bases, with 9 bases separating them. Germline V lookup: CDR1 MDHEN, CDR2 SYDVKM. The CDR3 runs 12 residues. CDR3 nucleotides: TGTGCCAGCAGTTTTGGGCTAGGCGAGCAGTACTTC. It codes for CASSFGLGEQYF.